The rows below give T cell receptor beta chains drawn from one sample of a study of T cells in localized non-small cell lung cancer. Assay: immunoSEQ multiplex PCR; the TCRdb copy retains only in-frame clones and omits some. The sample includes tens of thousands of clones, around four fifths seen only once; the top ten take around 33%. The specimen comprised peripheral blood, sampled before any cancer treatment. These TCRs come from a male donor aged 60 or older with stage II squamous cell lung carcinoma. CDR3s leave out the opening cysteine and the closing phenylalanine or tryptophan. Fields, in order: V gene, CDR3 protein.

TRBV27,ASSRVLAGGPHTQY
TRBV28,ASSGTATTNEKLF
TRBV27,ASRRGTANEKLF
TRBV5-6,ASSPDRAYGYT
TRBV6-5,ASSYGRPGDGYT
TRBV19,ASSIGIQGGTEAF
TRBV28,ASRKLTGSDGYT
TRBV19,ASTRQGISPLH
TRBV19,ASTKGGRGNADTQY
TRBV15,ATSRALGGEGYT
TRBV27,ASSQQGRYEQY
TRBV19,ASRSPGRQETQY
TRBV6-1,ASSAGGAPKTQY
TRBV7-9,ASSNPEDSNQPQH
TRBV19,ASSILGQGAYEQY
TRBV6-5,ASSRNRDLNTEAF
TRBV27,ASSHWDRENSPLH
TRBV18,ASSPDRGKEAF
TRBV2,ASAGQGAGGEQY
TRBV13,ASSSRATTNEKLF
TRBV2,ASSFRSTGSNQPQH
TRBV18,ASSPAGTGSGANVLT
TRBV19,ASSIRWGNYSNQPQH
TRBV7-8,ASSGIGEETQY
TRBV10-3,AIRAPYEQY
TRBV5-1,ASSLPQGDTGELF
TRBV15,ATSGPPRAAEAF
TRBV30,AWSGTGRIWEQF
TRBV19,ASSVDRASGYGYT
TRBV20-1,SAFRVEAF
TRBV4-1,ASKSFPGRDTDTQY
TRBV19,ASSAGTSVAYGYT
TRBV6-5,ASSGILGAGELF
TRBV6-6,ASRETASGNTIY
TRBV5-1,ASHVRTGLSYEQY
TRBV18,ASSPPNSRGRGVDTQY
TRBV5-1,ASSSARTGDSGNTIY
TRBV6-5,ASSYQNGATNENLF
TRBV19,ASSIGTEQDQPQH
TRBV5-1,ASSRDSSPDTQY
TRBV30,AWGRGISSGNTIY
TRBV19,ASSTTGNPYEQY
TRBV18,ASSPQGLGNPYEQY
TRBV5-1,ASSLGSLLDRANNEQF
TRBV7-3,ASSSDGNEQF
TRBV5-1,ASSKTGGSGGYT
TRBV6-1,ASSVTGGEWETQY
TRBV2,ASTRGGATEAF
TRBV7-3,ASSFRGPPGDDSGYT
TRBV6-1,ASRGTDKADTQY
TRBV5-1,ASSLEDGAYNEQF
TRBV10-1,ASSRDRGLNTEAF
TRBV2,ASTHRLSYEQY